This note documents a single T cell receptor (beta chain) sequence. Its matching antigen is unknown. V was clipped by 8 bases and J by 1 base, with 12 bases between them. From germline, CDR1 is SNHLY and CDR2 FYNNEI. The CDR3 contains 15 residues. The data are from a study of T-cell memory formation after mild COVID-19. Study-wide points: CD8+ contracting clones occupied EMRA, while CD4+ ones occupied mainly CM and EM. Pre-infection memory held some responding clones, suggesting pre-existing cross-reactive T cells responded.

5'RACE with constant-segment primers built TCRalpha and TCRbeta cDNA libraries with UMIs. TCRdb re-called the 5' RACE reads through MiXCR, storing one row per CDR3 protein. The table lists roughly 560,000 distinct CDR3 sequences, over 20% of them singletons. The chain is built from TRBV2 and TRBJ2-6, with D unresolved. The source of this sequence is an adult woman who had mild COVID-19 (a few samples of this study predate the infection). Cell type and time point are not known. Sequencing was carried out using PBMCs or a T cell subset sorted from them (not recorded which). CDR3 protein: CASCQPGSGANVLTF. CDR3 nucleotides: TGTGCCAGCTGCCAACCTGGTTCTGGGGCCAACGTCCTGACTTTC.